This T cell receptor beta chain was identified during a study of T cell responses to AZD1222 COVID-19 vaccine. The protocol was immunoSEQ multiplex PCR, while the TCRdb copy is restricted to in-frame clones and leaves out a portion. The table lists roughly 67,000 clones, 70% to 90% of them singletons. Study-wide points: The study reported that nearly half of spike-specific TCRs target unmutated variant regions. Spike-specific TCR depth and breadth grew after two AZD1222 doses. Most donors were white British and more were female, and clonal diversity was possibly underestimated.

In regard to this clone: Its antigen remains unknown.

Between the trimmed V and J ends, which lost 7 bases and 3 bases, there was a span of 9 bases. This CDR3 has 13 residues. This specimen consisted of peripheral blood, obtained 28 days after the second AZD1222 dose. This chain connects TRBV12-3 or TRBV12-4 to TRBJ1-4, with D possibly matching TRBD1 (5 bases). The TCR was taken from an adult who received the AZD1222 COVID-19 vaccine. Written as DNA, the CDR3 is TGTGCCAGCAACAGGTCCGCTAATGAAAAACTGTTTTTT. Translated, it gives CASNRSANEKLFF.